This record concerns one T cell receptor beta chain sequence. The data are from a study of CD8 T cells in Susac syndrome. Looked up from germline, CDR1 is LGHDT and CDR2 is YNNKEL (reference sequence). This CDR3 has 15 residues. With 8 bases removed from V and 0 bases from J, the gap between germline ends came to 13 bases. RNA, at about 0.45 to 1 ug, was reverse transcribed with random hexamers. Amplification of TCR beta CDR3 spanned 54 Vbeta and 13 Jbeta via immunoSEQ multiplex PCR. TCRdb redid the calling of the immunoSEQ multiplex PCR reads with MiXCR, one entry per CDR3 protein. This repertoire shows a few hundred thousand distinct CDR3 sequences, around 83% found once; its top ten account for approximately 0.12%. TCR beta was sequenced from blood CD8+ and CD4+ T cells. It was negative isolation that provided the CD8+ and CD4+ T cells, whereas TEMRA cells were enriched by FACS.

The rearrangement links TRBV3-1 to TRBJ2-2; no definite D call. Sequencing input: CD8+ T cells from PBMCs. This clonotype was obtained from a human donor with multiple sclerosis. The CDR3: CASRYETANTGELFF. In DNA form, the CDR3 reads TGTGCCAGCCGTTATGAGACGGCGAACACCGGGGAGCTGTTTTTT. The full variable domain, in which reference TRBV3-1 and TRBJ2-2 provide the parts outside the CDR3, is DTAVSQTPKYLVTQMGNDKSIKCEQNLGHDTMYWYKQDSKKFLKIMFSYNNKELIINETVPNRFSPKSPDKAHLNLHINSLELGDSAVYFCASRYETANTGELFFGEGSRLTVL.